This TCR beta chain was sequenced during a study of T cells in tuberculosis listed by TCRdb under 2018. Study-level background: The study combined CD1B tetramers and high-throughput TCR immunosequencing to characterize T cells specific for the mycobacterial lipid antigen glucose monomycolate (GMM). With 9 to 11 people per group, a South African clinical cohort compared IGRA-negative adolescents, IGRA-positive adolescents with latent tuberculosis, and adults with active tuberculosis.

Overall results and qualifications from the work: The smaller NN-distances were partly driven by shorter CDR3-alpha lengths in active tuberculosis patients, and the difference for TCR-beta did not reach statistical significance. Clinical samples were selected based on the availability of cryopreserved specimens, with adults included as active tuberculosis cases and adolescents included as controls. Smaller mean NN-distances to GMM-specific TCRs were observed in active tuberculosis TCR-alpha repertoires than in IGRA-negative controls, suggesting clonal expansion of GMM-specific TCRs. With the diverse GMM-specific repertoire as input, a classifier achieved more than 85% accuracy (AUROC around 0.88), whereas GEM motif frequencies as input gave more than 55% accuracy.

Comments on this clone: Its antigen is currently not known. Per-nucleotide qualities are absent, and no much larger clonotype sits a single base away.

The immunoSEQ multiplex PCR assay was used to generate TCR libraries, with TCR-beta and/or TCR-alpha/delta assays applied to each sample. The amplified TCR libraries were sequenced on the Illumina high-throughput platform. Per the original workflow: Clustering and dimensionality reduction relied on pairwise TCRdist distances among GMM-specific receptors from T cells that were either sorted ex vivo or expanded in vitro. The score assigned to each clinical repertoire was mean NN-distance, meaning the average TCRdist to the nearest 10% of tetramer-positive reference sequences. To compute GEM TCR motif frequency, the fraction of unique TCRs matching known GEM sequences by V/J usage and CDR3 length was calculated. Active tuberculosis was classified by linear discriminant analysis with leave-one-out cross-validation, implemented in scikit-learn. TCRdb carries this immuneACCESS record with in-frame sequences only. Its versions omit some clonotypes, under half of them owing to an unresolved V gene in the studies checked, with the rest unexplained. V and J calls and clone size follow that table, whereas D and trimming were derived from the DNA. In this sample the table shows tens of thousands of clones, roughly 92% of which occur a single time. In total, the top ten clones hold roughly 7% of the sample.

At study entry, a tuberculin skin test and the QuantiFERON-TB GOLD In-Tube IGRA were used to screen adolescents for latent tuberculosis infection. Immunosequencing was performed on unsorted cryopreserved PBMC and covered some 100,000 T cells per clinical donor on average. Eleven high schools in the Worcester region of the Western Cape, South Africa, served as enrollment sites for adolescents aged 12 to 18 years. Ten or so M. tuberculosis-infected adolescents and about 10 uninfected adolescents, matched for age and sex, were selected. PBMC from adolescents were isolated by density centrifugation from freshly drawn heparinized blood and were then cryopreserved. The CDR3, from cysteine to phenylalanine, totals 21 residues. CDR3 DNA is the only sequence kept; it has 63 bases, read in frame from the first base. Here V drops 7 bases and J drops 0 bases, and the junction holds 17 bases not matched to any gene. CDR1 is given as ENHRY and CDR2 as SYGVKD, both from the germline V gene.

The TCR originated in a donor between 10 and 35 years old with latent tuberculosis or without tuberculosis infection. This chain is built from TRBV10-3 and TRBJ2-1; 14 of the junction bases match TRBD2. The source material was PBMCs. The CDR3 in this case is CAITPSLPGLAGESSYNEQFF. The DNA sequence is TGTGCCATCACCCCTTCCCTGCCGGGACTAGCGGGGGAGAGCTCCTACAATGAGCAGTTCTTC.